The present T cell receptor (beta chain) was sequenced within a study of blood T cell repertoires in COVID-19. The CDR3 is 15 residues long. Germline V gene lookup returns CDR1 SSHAT and CDR2 FNYEAQ (reference sequence). In the source study's methods: Estimation of nucleated cell counts was performed using reference gene primer amplification. Method: immunoSEQ multiplex PCR; TCRdb's copy keeps in-frame clones and lacks some. The DNA was the basis for D and trimming; V, J and clone size are from that table. The table has 50,000 to 60,000 clones, approximately 82% seen once. Details on this clone: One end of the junction varies from germline; a read error may be responsible.

The sample was peripheral blood. The TCR comes from a human donor in a cohort sampled during active or convalescent COVID-19. The genes are TRBV7-7 and TRBJ2-1; D is perhaps TRBD2 (5 bases). CDR3: CASSYLARGYNEQFF. CDR3 DNA sequence: TGTGCTAGCAGCTATCTAGCTCGTGGATACAATGAGCAGTTCTTC.